The 24 T cell receptor beta chains in this list originate from one sample, sequenced in a study of cytomegalovirus exposure and HLA in healthy donors. PCR used 60 Vbeta primers and 13 Jbeta primers. The method was immunoSEQ multiplex PCR; TCRdb's version includes in-frame clones alone and lacks a portion of them. This repertoire shows some 120,000 clones, about 9.4% found once; its top ten account for 5.5% to 7.5%. Sequencing was done on a sample of PBMCs. The source of these receptors is a woman between 35 and 50 years old in good health and CMV-seropositive.

V gene TRBV29-1 combines with J gene TRBJ2-3, with TRBD2 matching 11 bases. Trimming cost V 6 bases and J 5 bases; bases outside gene matches: 4. The length of the CDR3 is 13 residues. Germline V CDR1 and CDR2: SQVTM, ANQGSEA. The chain's CDR3 is CSVTLAGVDTQYF. For the CDR3, the DNA is TGCAGCGTGACACTAGCGGGGGTAGATACGCAGTATTTT.

The J gene is TRBJ2-7, the V gene TRBV6-4; weak D call: TRBD1 (6 bases). The CDR3 length is 13 residues. Trimming took off 6 bases at V and 6 bases at J, with 15 bases between the two ends. Looked up from germline, CDR1 is MRHNA and CDR2 is SNTAGT. This chain's CDR3 is CASSSTRGGEQYF. The CDR3 DNA sequence: TGTGCCAGCAGCTCCACCCGAGGGGGCGAGCAGTACTTC.

This clone was counted between two and nine times. The rearrangement uses TRBV14 and TRBJ1-2; D not certain. In germline, CDR1 is SGHDN, CDR2 FVKESK. The CDR3 has 13 residues. Trimming shortened V by 4 bases and J by 3 bases, and 9 bases separated the two germline ends. The CDR3 loop reads CASSPRLDYGYTF. The CDR3 DNA follows: TGTGCCAGCAGCCCAAGACTGGACTATGGCTACACCTTC.

The chain is built from TRBV18 and TRBJ1-3, with 7 bases matching TRBD1. The germline V gene has CDR1 KGHSH and CDR2 LQKENI. V was clipped by 0 bases and J by 5 bases; unmatched bases: 7. The CDR3 is 16 amino acids. The CDR3 protein is CASSPPGQRTRNTIYF. The CDR3 DNA reads TGTGCCAGCTCACCACCGGGACAGAGGACTCGAAACACCATATATTTT. Drawing the rest from reference TRBV18 and TRBJ1-3, the complete variable domain is NAGVMQNPRHLVRRRGQEARLRCSPMKGHSHVYWYRQLPEEGLKFMVYLQKENIIDESGMPKERFSAEFPKEGPSILRIQQVVRGDSAAYFCASSPPGQRTRNTIYFGEGSWLTVV.

This clone was counted a few times. The chain employs TRBV20-1 and TRBJ2-4, with a tentative D call TRBD1 (5 bases). This CDR3 contains 11 residues. Trimming removed 2 bases from V and 8 bases from J, with 7 bases in between. Germline loops: CDR1 DFQATT, CDR2 SNEGSKA (reference sequence). The CDR3: CSARQGYIQYF. The CDR3 nucleotides are TGCAGTGCTAGACAGGGATACATTCAGTACTTC.

DNA of the CDR3: TGCGCCAGCAGTTTAAGGGACATTTCAAACTACAATGAGCAGTTCTTC. The encoded protein is CASSLRDISNYNEQFF. J is TRBJ2-1 and V is TRBV5-1; tentative D call: TRBD1 (6 bases). The CDR3 is made up of 16 amino acids. Germline CDR1 SGHRS, CDR2 YFSETQ. The V end lost 5 bases, the J end lost 3 bases, and 18 bases lay between the germline ends.

The chain combines TRBV5-4 with TRBJ2-7; TRBD2 aligns across 7 bases. The CDR3 has 15 residues. The V and J ends lost 0 bases and 0 bases, in that order; junction bases with no gene match: 3. The germline V gene encodes CDR1 SGHNT and CDR2 YYREEE (reference sequence). The DNA for the CDR3 is TGTGCCAGCAGCTTGGACGGGGGGAGCTCCTACGAGCAGTACTTC. Its protein product is CASSLDGGSSYEQYF. Drawing the rest from reference TRBV5-4 and TRBJ2-7, the complete variable domain is ETGVTQSPTHLIKTRGQQVTLRCSSQSGHNTVSWYQQALGQGPQFIFQYYREEENGRGNFPPRFSGLQFPNYSSELNVNALELDDSALYLCASSLDGGSSYEQYFGPGTRLTVT.

This clone was detected a few times. The chain uses TRBV28 and TRBJ2-7; 12 bases map to TRBD2. The germline V gene encodes CDR1 MDHEN and CDR2 SYDVKM. This CDR3 region has 16 residues. V lost 3 bases, J lost 1 base, and 4 bases stayed unmatched. The CDR3 sequence: CASSFSGLAGSYEQYF. The CDR3 DNA sequence: TGTGCCAGCAGTTTCTCCGGACTAGCGGGGTCCTACGAGCAGTACTTC.

This clone was detected a few times. The J gene is TRBJ1-6, the V gene TRBV15; the D gene is possibly TRBD1 (6 bases). This CDR3 comprises 16 residues. Deletions cut 5 bases from V and 9 bases from J, with 20 bases between. In germline, CDR1 is LNHNV, CDR2 YYDKDF (reference sequence). The CDR3 coding sequence is TGTGCCACCAGCCCTCTGAGGGGGGGGACGGGTTCACCCCTCCACTTT. As protein: CATSPLRGGTGSPLHF.

The CDR3: CATSRDLSYGYTF. Written as DNA, the CDR3 is TGTGCCACCAGCAGAGATTTATCCTATGGCTACACCTTC. The V call is TRBV15, the J call TRBJ1-2; D unresolved. The CDR3 has 13 amino acids. Trimming took 0 bases from V and 4 from J, leaving 6 bases between them. CDR1 is LNHNV, CDR2 YYDKDF, per germline (reference sequence).

V gene TRBV5-1 combines with J gene TRBJ2-5; tentative D call: TRBD1 (5 bases). The end of the DNA is better explained by TRBJ2-7, so the J call may be wrong. The CDR3 length is 14 residues. CDR1 SGHRS and CDR2 YFSETQ come from the germline V gene. The CDR3 spells CASQGLLGSDEQYF. The CDR3 DNA follows: TGCGCCAGCCAGGGTTTATTGGGGTCCGACGAGCAGTACTTC.

This clone has just a few counts. The genes are TRBV6-5 and TRBJ1-3; D is possibly TRBD1 (5 bases). The CDR3 is 13 residues long. Germline V CDR1 and CDR2: MNHEY, SVGAGI. V lost 6 bases to trimming and J lost 7 bases, with 13 bases between them. The CDR3 reads CASSRGNSNTIYF. The CDR3 nucleotides are TGTGCCAGCAGCCGGGGGAATTCGAACACCATATATTTT.

The chain is built from TRBV30 and TRBJ2-7, with TRBD1 matching over 10 bases. V was pared by 3 bases and J by 2 bases, with 4 bases of the junction left unmatched. Germline CDR1 reads GTSNPN; CDR2 reads SVGIG (reference sequence). The CDR3 totals 14 residues. The CDR3 DNA follows: TGTGCCTGGAGCCGAGGACAGGGGGCCTACGAGCAGTACTTC. Translated: CAWSRGQGAYEQYF.

The rearrangement uses TRBV5-1 and TRBJ1-1; weak D call: TRBD1 (6 bases). The V end lost 4 bases, the J end lost 0 bases, and 10 bases lay between the germline ends. The germline CDR1 and CDR2 sequences are SGHRS and YFSETQ. The length of the CDR3 is 14 residues. Written as DNA, the CDR3 is TGCGCCAGCAGCACGACAGGAATGAACACTGAAGCTTTCTTT. It yields the protein CASSTTGMNTEAFF.

The chain has TRBV11-3 and TRBJ2-5, with a tentative D call TRBD2 (6 bases). There are 14 residues in the CDR3. CDR1 and CDR2 from the germline V gene are SGHNT and YENEEA. Trimming took 2 bases from V and 1 from J, leaving 8 bases between them. Written as DNA, the CDR3 is TGTGCCAGCAGCTTATCCGGGGGCCAAGAGACCCAGTACTTC. It codes for CASSLSGGQETQYF.

The gene calls are TRBV11-2 and TRBJ1-1; D may be TRBD1 (5 bases). CDR3 length: 13 residues. Germline V CDR1 and CDR2: SGHAT, FQNNGV. V gave up 0 bases and J gave up 3 bases, with 5 bases separating them. In DNA, the CDR3 is TGTGCCAGCAGCTTAGACAGGGACACTGAAGCTTTCTTT. The encoded protein is CASSLDRDTEAFF. Using reference TRBV11-2 and TRBJ1-1 for the parts outside the CDR3, the full variable domain is EAGVAQSPRYKIIEKRQSVAFWCNPISGHATLYWYQQILGQGPKLLIQFQNNGVVDDSQLPKDRFSAERLKGVDSTLKIQPAKLEDSAVYLCASSLDRDTEAFFGQGTRLTVV.

This chain connects TRBV7-8 to TRBJ2-7; 9 nucleotides align to TRBD1. With V trimmed by 1 base and J by 5 bases, 0 bases remained unmatched. The length of the CDR3 is 13 residues. In germline, CDR1 is SGHVS, CDR2 FQNEAQ. In DNA form, the CDR3 reads TGTGCCAGCAGCTTAGGGGACAGGGACGAGCAGTACTTC. Translation: CASSLGDRDEQYF.

This clone was counted between two and nine times. This chain connects TRBV2 to TRBJ1-1; 9 bases align to TRBD1. The CDR3 runs to 13 residues. Germline CDR1 and CDR2: SNHLY and FYNNEI. V shed 7 bases and J 3 bases; nucleotides not matched to a gene: 3. CDR3 amino acids: CASTWDRDTEAFF. DNA for the CDR3: TGTGCCAGCACGTGGGACAGGGACACTGAAGCTTTCTTT.

This clone has more than one count but fewer than ten. V gene TRBV7-2 combines with J gene TRBJ1-3, with D maybe TRBD1 (5 bases). The CDR3 totals 14 residues. The germline gives CDR1 SGHTA, CDR2 FQGNSA. Trimming removed 5 bases at V and 0 bases at J, with 8 bases between. The CDR3 bases are TGTGCCAGCAGCCCAGGGTTCTCTGGAAACACCATATATTTT. As protein: CASSPGFSGNTIYF.

This rearrangement joins TRBV14 to TRBJ1-1; D is unclear. This CDR3 is built from 14 residues. Germline CDR1 is SGHDN and CDR2 is FVKESK. V was pared by 3 bases and J by 1 base, with 9 bases between. CDR3 bases: TGTGCCAGCAGCCACCCGCGTGGGAACACTGAAGCTTTCTTT. This translates into CASSHPRGNTEAFF.

The chain combines TRBV7-6 with TRBJ1-5, with D hard to call. The germline V gene encodes CDR1 SGHVS and CDR2 FNYEAQ. V shed 1 base and J shed 4 bases, with 11 bases lying between them. The CDR3 consists of 15 residues. This chain's CDR3 is CASSLGDGRNQPQHF. CDR3 sequence (DNA): TGTGCCAGCAGCTTAGGAGACGGGAGGAATCAGCCCCAGCATTTT.

The chain carries TRBV6-1 and TRBJ2-1, with a tentative D call TRBD2 (5 bases). This CDR3 has 14 amino acids. Germline CDR1 and CDR2: MNHNS and SASEGT. Deletions cut 4 bases from V and 6 bases from J, with 13 bases between. For the CDR3, the DNA is TGTGCCAGCAGTGGACTACCAATCAGCAATGAGCAGTTCTTC. Translating it yields CASSGLPISNEQFF.

The chain recombines TRBV19 with TRBJ1-5; D is unclear. This CDR3 comprises 17 residues. V lost 3 bases and J lost 4, with 19 bases in between. CDR1 is LNHDA, CDR2 SQIVND, per germline (reference sequence). CDR3 sequence (DNA): TGTGCCAGTAGTATTACACCTGGCCAGGCGCGAAATCAGCCCCAGCATTTT. Amino acid sequence: CASSITPGQARNQPQHF.

V usage is TRBV11-1 and J usage is TRBJ1-4; tentatively, D is TRBD1 (5 bases). CDR3 length equals 15 residues. V gave up 4 bases and J gave up 6 bases, with 15 bases separating them. Germline V CDR1 and CDR2: SGHAT, FQDESV (reference sequence). The chain's CDR3 is CASSSRGGEDEKLFF. CDR3 in DNA: TGTGCCAGCAGCTCCCGGGGGGGAGAGGATGAAAAACTGTTTTTT.